The rows below give T cell receptor beta chains drawn from one sample of a study of blood T cell repertoires in COVID-19. Sequenced by immunoSEQ multiplex PCR; TCRdb stores in-frame clones only, minus some. The sample contains about 250,000 clones, around 90% of which appear only once. Sample: peripheral blood. The receptor source for this set is a young man with active or convalescent COVID-19. CDR3s include the opening cysteine and the closing phenylalanine or tryptophan. Each record gives: CDR3 DNA, CDR3 protein, D gene, clone size, J gene, V gene. D genes are given only for firm matches. The size of a clone is reported for some rows only, either as once, few or many, or as a class for expanded clones.

TGCAGTGCTGCGGACAGGGGAGGCTACACCTTC | CSAADRGGYTF | TRBD1 | - | TRBJ1-2 | TRBV20-1
TGTGCCAGTAGTTCGGGACTGGGTACCTACGAGCAGTACTTC | CASSSGLGTYEQYF | - | - | TRBJ2-7 | TRBV19
TGTGCCAGCAGTGACGGGACAGGGCGAATCTATGGCTACACCTTC | CASSDGTGRIYGYTF | TRBD1 | - | TRBJ1-2 | TRBV2
TGTGCCAGCAGCTTCGGGGGAGAGAATGAAAAACTGTTTTTT | CASSFGGENEKLFF | - | - | TRBJ1-4 | TRBV5-6
TGTGCCAGCTCAAACAGACAGAACTCTGGAAACACCATATATTTT | CASSNRQNSGNTIYF | - | - | TRBJ1-3 | TRBV18
TGTGCCAGCAGTCAAGCCGGGACAGGGGAAACCGGGGAGCTGTTTTTT | CASSQAGTGETGELFF | TRBD1 | - | TRBJ2-2 | TRBV3-1/TRBV3-2
TGTGCCTTCAGGGGGCGGAATGAGCAGTTCTTC | CAFRGRNEQFF | TRBD1 | - | TRBJ2-1 | TRBV30
TGCGCCAGCAGCTCCTTCGGGACAGGGGGATCCAATGGCAATGGCTACACCTTC | CASSSFGTGGSNGNGYTF | TRBD1 | - | TRBJ1-2 | TRBV5-1
TGTGCCAGCAGTTTATCGGCAGATAGGGGTATGAACACTGAAGCTTTCTTT | CASSLSADRGMNTEAFF | - | - | TRBJ1-1 | TRBV27
TGTGCCAGCAGTGAAACAAGGTGGCGGGGGGGATTCACAGATACGCAGTATTTT | CASSETRWRGGFTDTQYF | TRBD2 | - | TRBJ2-3 | TRBV2
TGTGCCAGCAGTTATTCTCAGGACAACCCTGGAAACACCATATATTTT | CASSYSQDNPGNTIYF | - | - | TRBJ1-3 | TRBV6-2/TRBV6-3
TGTGCCAGCAGCTCAGAGGGGGGGTACACTGAAGCTTTCTTT | CASSSEGGYTEAFF | - | - | TRBJ1-1 | TRBV3-1/TRBV3-2
TGTGCCAGCAGCTGCTACGGGACAGGGGGATGCCAGCCCCAGCATTTT | CASSCYGTGGCQPQHF | TRBD1 | few | TRBJ1-5 | TRBV7-3
TGTGCCAGCAGTCCAGGGTTAAACTATGGCTACACCTTC | CASSPGLNYGYTF | - | once | TRBJ1-2 | TRBV28
TGCGCCAGCAGCTTGTCTGGGAGCTCCTACAATGAGCAGTTCTTC | CASSLSGSSYNEQFF | - | once | TRBJ2-1 | TRBV5-1
TGTGCCAGCAGTTCCGGGACAGGAATTGCCTACGAGCAGTACTTC | CASSSGTGIAYEQYF | TRBD1 | - | TRBJ2-7 | TRBV27
TGTGCCAGCAGCTTTTCAGTTGGCTCCTACAATGAGCAGTTCTTC | CASSFSVGSYNEQFF | - | - | TRBJ2-1 | TRBV11-2
TGTGCCAGCTCACCAAGCCTAGCGGTGAACACTGAAGCTTTCTTT | CASSPSLAVNTEAFF | - | - | TRBJ1-1 | TRBV18